This T cell receptor beta chain appears in the sequencing data of a study of blood T cell repertoires in COVID-19. Overall study: Samples taken during acute and convalescent COVID-19 were collected in the United States, Italy and Spain. T cells, B-cell-depleted T cells, or PBMCs supplied cDNA or gDNA.

The CDR3 is 12 residues long. With 4 bases removed from V and 5 bases from J, the gap between germline ends came to 5 bases. In the study's own analysis: Cell counts per sample came from amplifying reference gene primers. Method: immunoSEQ multiplex PCR; TCRdb's copy keeps in-frame clones and lacks some. V, J and clone size are taken as reported in that table, and D and trimming were inferred from the DNA itself. The profile shows under 130,000 clones, 87% of them singletons. This clone has just one count. J is TRBJ2-2 and V is TRBV12-3 or TRBV12-4; D unresolved. Sequencing input: peripheral blood. The source of this sequence is a man aged 50 or older in a cohort sampled during active COVID-19. For the CDR3, the DNA is TGTGCCAGCAGTTCGACTACCGGGGAGCTGTTTTTT. This codes for CASSSTTGELFF.